The 7 T cell receptor beta chains in this list originate from one sample, sequenced in a study of blood T cell repertoires in COVID-19. Libraries were prepared by immunoSEQ multiplex PCR; TCRdb keeps only in-frame clonotypes and omits some of them. The sample includes 70,000 to 85,000 clones, almost 85% of them seen just once. The sequenced sample consisted of peripheral blood. The receptors stem from a man in his 60s with acute or convalescent COVID-19.

The J gene is TRBJ2-3, the V gene TRBV7-8; 10 bases are shared with TRBD2. Germline V gene lookup returns CDR1 SGHVS and CDR2 FQNEAQ. The CDR3 runs 15 residues. V was clipped by 5 bases and J by 2 bases; unmatched bases: 4. The CDR3 region is CASSILAGTTDTQYF. Written as DNA, the CDR3 is TGTGCCAGCAGCATACTAGCGGGAACCACAGATACGCAGTATTTT.

The table lists this clone with a count of one. The V gene is TRBV5-1, the J gene TRBJ2-3, with a possible D match to TRBD2 (6 bases). The germline V gene has CDR1 SGHRS and CDR2 YFSETQ. The length of the CDR3 is 15 residues. Trimming took 0 bases from V and 5 from J, leaving 13 bases between them. The CDR3 nucleotides are TGCGCCAGCAGCTTGGGGGACTGGGTAAGAGATACGCAGTATTTT. Amino acids: CASSLGDWVRDTQYF.

The rearrangement links TRBV5-6 to TRBJ1-1; D is uncertain. The CDR3 runs to 12 residues. Germline V CDR1 and CDR2: SGHDT, YYEEEE. Trimming stripped 2 bases from V and 5 bases from J, with 7 bases between. The CDR3 DNA reads as TGTGCCAGCAGCTTAGAGGAGACTGAAGCTTTCTTT. It codes for CASSLEETEAFF.

The gene calls are TRBV6-1 and TRBJ1-2; unclear D gene. The ends were cut back, 3 bases at V and 6 bases at J, with 11 bases in the middle. The V gene's germline CDR1 is MNHNS and CDR2 SASEGT. This CDR3 has 13 residues. CDR3 sequence reads: CASSDMVRDGYTF. The DNA for the CDR3 is TGTGCCAGCAGTGATATGGTTCGGGATGGCTACACCTTC.

This sequence joins TRBV7-2 and TRBJ2-3, with a weak D call TRBD2 (6 bases). CDR1 and CDR2 from the germline V gene are SGHTA and FQGNSA. The CDR3 has 17 amino acids. Trimming stripped 0 bases from V and 3 bases from J, with 16 bases between. The CDR3 reads CASSLAYTGRETDTQYF. CDR3 in DNA: TGTGCCAGCAGCTTAGCTTACACAGGCCGGGAGACAGATACGCAGTATTTT.

The gene calls are TRBV3-1 (or the pseudogene TRBV3-2) and TRBJ1-3; the D is unclear. V shed 1 base and J shed 0 bases, with 13 bases lying between them. Per the germline V gene, CDR1 is LGHDT and CDR2 is YNNKEL (reference sequence). The CDR3 runs to 17 residues. The CDR3, as DNA: TGTGCCAGCAGCCAAGGTGCAGGCAAGGCCTCTGGAAACACCATATATTTT. This translates into CASSQGAGKASGNTIYF.

This clone was picked up a small number of times. This chain connects TRBV3-1 (or the pseudogene TRBV3-2) to TRBJ2-1; possible D gene TRBD2, 6 bases. Germline V gene sequence: CDR1 LGHDT, CDR2 YNNKEL (reference sequence). The CDR3 contains 16 residues. Trimming left V 1 base short and J 0 bases short, with 10 bases between. CDR3 nucleotides: TGTGCCAGCAGCCAAGGAGCGGGCAGCTCCTACAATGAGCAGTTCTTC. It is translated as CASSQGAGSSYNEQFF.